The clone carrying this T cell receptor beta chain has a handful of counts. Its antigen remains unknown. Profiled with immunoSEQ multiplex PCR; TCRdb holds only in-frame clones, not every one. Of under 40,000 clones listed, approximately 82% are singletons. Relapse was seen in all patients after autologous stem cell transplantation, and brentuximab vedotin exposure was variable. Trimming left V 0 bases short and J 9 bases short, with 14 bases between. CDR1 is MNHEY and CDR2 is SMNVEV in the germline V gene (reference sequence). The CDR3 is 15 amino acids. The sample belongs to a study of PD-1 blockade in classical Hodgkin lymphoma. Study results and caveats: Sources of repertoire differences remain undefined, possibly disease activity or prior therapy.

This clonotype was sampled from a human donor with classical Hodgkin lymphoma. The rearrangement joins TRBV27 to TRBJ1-4; possible D gene TRBD1, 5 bases. This sample comprised peripheral blood mononuclear cells (PBMCs), obtained before the second cycle of nivolumab. The CDR3 region is CASSLSAGLFKKLFF. The CDR3 DNA reads TGTGCCAGCAGTTTATCGGCAGGGCTATTCAAAAAACTGTTTTTT.